Below, 14 T cell receptor beta chains from the same sample are listed, as sequenced in a study of cytomegalovirus exposure and HLA in healthy donors. In the PCR, 60 Vbeta and 13 Jbeta primers were used. Sequencing was performed with immunoSEQ multiplex PCR; in TCRdb, only in-frame clones are kept and a portion is missing. The table shows under 250,000 clones, with about 85% occurring only once. The source material was PBMCs. The receptor source for this set is a girl aged 2 to 10 in good health and CMV-seronegative.

V usage is TRBV27 and J usage is TRBJ1-3, with 9 bases fitting TRBD1. The CDR3 contains 15 residues. CDR1 and CDR2 (germline): MNHEY, SMNVEV (reference sequence). Losses at the gene ends were 5 bases for V and 2 bases for J; bases not matched to a gene: 4. The CDR3 here is CASSPDRGAGNTIYF. Here the CDR3 DNA reads TGTGCCAGCAGTCCGGACAGGGGAGCTGGAAACACCATATATTTT.

The V gene is TRBV6-5, the J gene TRBJ1-4; possibly TRBD1 for D (6 bases). The germline CDR1 and CDR2 sequences are MNHEY and SVGAGI. V shed 6 bases and J shed 3 bases, with 11 bases lying between them. The CDR3 is made up of 14 amino acids. This CDR3 reads CASRPTGSNEKLFF. The CDR3 nucleotides read TGTGCCAGCAGGCCGACAGGCTCTAATGAAAAACTGTTTTTT.

The chain is built from TRBV5-6 and TRBJ2-7, with TRBD1 matching over 9 bases. Germline assignment: CDR1 SGHDT and CDR2 YYEEEE. V trimming: 6 bases; J trimming: 3 bases; junction bases outside the gene matches: 7. This CDR3 is built from 14 residues. Here the CDR3 DNA reads TGTGCCAGCACCCTAGGGACAGGGAACTACGAGCAGTACTTC. It yields the protein CASTLGTGNYEQYF. Looking up the rest from reference TRBV5-6 and TRBJ2-7 gives the full variable domain: DAGVTQSPTHLIKTRGQQVTLRCSPKSGHDTVSWYQQALGQGPQFIFQYYEEEERQRGNFPDRFSGHQFPNYSSELNVNALLLGDSALYLCASTLGTGNYEQYFGPGTRLTVT.

The CDR3 DNA sequence: TGCGCCAGCAGCCATGACAGGGAGAAAGCTTTCTTT. This encodes CASSHDREKAFF. The chain carries TRBV5-1 and TRBJ1-1; 7 bases match TRBD1. Per the germline V gene, CDR1 is SGHRS and CDR2 is YFSETQ. CDR3 size: 12 residues. Trimming cost V 4 bases and J 9 bases; bases outside gene matches: 6.

The chain combines TRBV27 with TRBJ2-1; 11 nucleotides line up with TRBD2. Trimming at V came to 5 bases and at J to 6 bases, leaving 15 bases not matched to a gene. The germline V gene encodes CDR1 MNHEY and CDR2 SMNVEV (reference sequence). This CDR3 contains 18 residues. The CDR3 DNA is TGTGCCAGCAGTCCGGGACTAGCGGCTGGCCGGGGGGGCAATGAGCAGTTCTTC. Protein product: CASSPGLAAGRGGNEQFF.

The chain is built from TRBV10-3 and TRBJ2-2; D not resolved. The CDR3 covers 16 residues. The V gene lost 2 bases and the J gene lost 1 base, with 11 bases spanning the gap. CDR1 is ENHRY, CDR2 SYGVKD, per germline. CDR3 region: CAISETQARNTGELFF. CDR3 in DNA: TGTGCCATCAGTGAGACCCAGGCGAGGAACACCGGGGAGCTGTTTTTT.

Details on this clone: In the same sample, other DNA sequences code for this CDR3. The V and J genes are TRBV7-2 and TRBJ1-1; 11 bases are shared with TRBD1. The CDR3 is made up of 15 amino acids. Germline V gene sequence: CDR1 SGHTA, CDR2 FQGNSA. V gave up 0 bases and J gave up 5 bases; unmatched junction bases: 2. Here the CDR3 reads CASSLAGTGGTEAFF. DNA for the CDR3: TGTGCCAGCAGCTTAGCCGGGACAGGGGGGACTGAAGCTTTCTTT.

This chain uses TRBV14 with TRBJ2-7; D is possibly TRBD2 (5 bases). Per the germline V gene, CDR1 is SGHDN and CDR2 is FVKESK. The CDR3 is 15 amino acids. Trimming pared 1 base from V and 1 base from J, leaving 11 bases between. The CDR3 nucleotides are TGTGCCAGCAGCCAAGGAGGGTCCTATTCCTACGAGCAGTACTTC. Translated, it gives CASSQGGSYSYEQYF.

The V call is TRBV11-2, the J call TRBJ2-6; possible D gene TRBD2, 5 bases. Deletions cut 3 bases from V and 2 bases from J, with 14 bases between. Germline assignment: CDR1 SGHAT and CDR2 FQNNGV. This CDR3 is built from 17 residues. CDR3 DNA sequence: TGTGCCAGCAGCTTTGGACGGGGAAGAGCTGGGGCCAACGTCCTGACTTTC. It is translated as CASSFGRGRAGANVLTF.

Turning to this clone: The junction departs from the called germline gene at one end, perhaps through a read error. The gene calls are TRBV7-9 and TRBJ1-3; 7 nucleotides match TRBD1. The CDR3 totals 14 residues. Looked up from germline, CDR1 is SEHNR and CDR2 is FQNEAQ (reference sequence). The CDR3 DNA reads TGTTCCAGCAGCTCACAGGGGATGGGAAACACCATATATTTT. This translates into CSSSSQGMGNTIYF. Combining the CDR3 with reference TRBV7-9 and TRBJ1-3 gives the whole variable domain DTGVSQNPRHKITKRGQNVTFRCDPISEHNRLYWYRQTLGQGPEFLTYFQNEAQLEKSRLLSDRFSAERPKGSFSTLEIQRTEQGDSAMYLCSSSSQGMGNTIYFGEGSWLTVV.

CDR3 protein: CASSEYWASTDTQYF. CDR3 coding DNA: TGTGCCAGCAGTGAATATTGGGCTAGCACAGATACGCAGTATTTT. The rearrangement links TRBV25-1 to TRBJ2-3, with D uncertain. The germline gives CDR1 MGHDK, CDR2 SYGVNS. CDR3 size: 15 residues. The V gene lost 0 bases and the J gene lost 0 bases, with 7 bases spanning the gap. The complete variable domain, with remaining parts taken from reference TRBV25-1 and TRBJ2-3, reads EADIYQTPRYLVIGTGKKITLECSQTMGHDKMYWYQQDPGMELHLIHYSYGVNSTEKGDLSSESTVSRIRTEHFPLTLESARPSHTSQYLCASSEYWASTDTQYFGPGTRLTVL.

V usage is TRBV5-4 and J usage is TRBJ2-7; 9 bases align to TRBD1. This CDR3 comprises 16 residues. V lost 0 bases, J lost 5 bases, and 9 bases stayed unmatched. Germline V gene data show CDR1 as SGHNT and CDR2 as YYREEE (reference sequence). This CDR3 reads CASSLAPGDRVHEQYF. The CDR3 DNA sequence: TGTGCCAGCAGCTTGGCGCCCGGGGACAGGGTCCACGAGCAGTACTTC.

The genes are TRBV7-9 and TRBJ2-1; TRBD2 agrees at 12 bases. Germline trimming cut 4 bases from V and 8 bases from J; bases unmatched to any gene: 12. CDR3 length equals 17 residues. Germline values: CDR1 SEHNR, CDR2 FQNEAQ (reference sequence). The CDR3, as DNA: TGTGCCAGCAGCTCGCCCCTGCTAGCGGGAGGGTCACATGAGCAGTTCTTC. It codes for CASSSPLLAGGSHEQFF.

This clone was detected once. The chain recombines TRBV5-1 with TRBJ1-2; possibly TRBD1 for D (5 bases). CDR1 SGHRS and CDR2 YFSETQ come from the germline V gene. V was trimmed by 5 bases and J by 2 bases, leaving 13 bases between them. This CDR3 region has 14 residues. The CDR3 DNA reads TGCGCCAGCAGGGAGGGGACCGCGAACTATGGCTACACCTTC. This codes for CASREGTANYGYTF.